This TCR beta chain was captured in a study of T cell responses to AZD1222 COVID-19 vaccine. General study results and limits: AZD1222 recipients seropositive at baseline numbered only six or seven. Researchers report vaccine-associated CD4 TCRs spanning spike, with dominance at 160-218 and 743-854.

Note on this clone: As yet, its antigen is unknown.

Profiled with immunoSEQ multiplex PCR; TCRdb holds only in-frame clones, not every one. The table lists around 140,000 clones, 92% of them singletons. The V and J ends lost 2 bases and 7 bases respectively, with 12 bases between them. Germline-derived CDR1 and CDR2 are MNHNY and SVGAGI (reference sequence). This CDR3 is 15 amino acids long. This specimen consisted of peripheral blood, obtained 28 days after the second AZD1222 dose. The rearrangement uses TRBV6-6 and TRBJ1-6; TRBD1 is a possible D gene (6 bases). This receptor was obtained from an adult who received the AZD1222 COVID-19 vaccine. The CDR3 DNA sequence: TGTGCCAGCAGTTACACTCCAGGGGTAAATTCACCCCTCCACTTT. Its protein product is CASSYTPGVNSPLHF.